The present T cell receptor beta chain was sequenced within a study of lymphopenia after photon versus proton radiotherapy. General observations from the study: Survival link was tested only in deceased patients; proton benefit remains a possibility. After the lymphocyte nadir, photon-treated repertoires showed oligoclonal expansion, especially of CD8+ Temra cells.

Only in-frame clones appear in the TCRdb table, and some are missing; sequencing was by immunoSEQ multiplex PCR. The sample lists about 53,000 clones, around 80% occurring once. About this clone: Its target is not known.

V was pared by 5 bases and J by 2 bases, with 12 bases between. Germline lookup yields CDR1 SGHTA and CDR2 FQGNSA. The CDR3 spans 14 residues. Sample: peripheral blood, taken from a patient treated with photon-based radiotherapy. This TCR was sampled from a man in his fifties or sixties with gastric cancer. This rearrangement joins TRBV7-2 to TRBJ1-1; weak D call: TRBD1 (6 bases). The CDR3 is CASSKGGVNTEAFF. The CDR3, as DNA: TGTGCCAGCAGCAAGGGGGGGGTTAACACTGAAGCTTTCTTT.